This entry concerns a single TCR beta chain. Its antigen is not yet known. There are no base qualities to consult, and no much larger clone falls within one base. TCRbeta CDR3 regions were amplified from genomic DNA using the immunoSEQ Assay, a bias-controlled multiplex PCR. The authors processed their data as follows. The number of nucleated cells in each sample was estimated by amplification of reference gene primers within the assay. To quantify the absolute abundance of each unique TCRbeta CDR3 rearrangement, sequence reads were collapsed and filtered. For each sample, productive Simpson clonality was calculated as the square root of Simpson's diversity index across productive rearrangements. TCRdb carries this immuneACCESS record with in-frame sequences only. Its versions omit some clonotypes, under half of them owing to an unresolved V gene in the studies checked, with the rest unexplained. V and J calls and clone size come straight from that table; D and trimming were deduced from the DNA. Counted in this sample were around 300,000 clones; 89% of them appeared once. The ten largest clones take up 0.94% of the sample.

Another Seattle source contributed samples from volunteer blood donors who had recovered from COVID-19. Each collaborating institution followed its own protocols to collect whole blood in K2EDTA tubes. Collaborator samples were shipped for TCRbeta analysis as frozen whole blood, isolated PBMCs, or DNA extracted from either sample type. These data come from a study of blood T cell repertoires in COVID-19 (TCRdb year 2020). Regarding the study in general: The collaborator samples originated in the United States, Italy and Spain and spanned the acute and convalescent phases of COVID-19. The repertoires were released in a freely available public database meant as a resource for research on the immune response to SARS-CoV-2. Samples came from the ongoing ImmuneRACE study (first 160 participants) plus 1,254 subjects from 6 global collaborators. The prospective study material was composed of cDNA or gDNA derived from T cells, B-cell-depleted T cells, or PBMCs. Sample metadata almost always included a de-identified subject ID, COVID-19 status, age in years and sex. Where HLA class I and class II types were available, the types were taken from metadata supplied by the sample provider, not from assay-based typing. Deeply sampled blood TCRbeta repertoires from subjects exposed to, actively infected with, or recovered from COVID-19 were included in the dataset.

The CDR3 numbers 14 residues from cysteine through phenylalanine. This entry keeps only the CDR3 DNA: 42 bases, framed from base 1. Here V drops 7 bases and J drops 5 bases, and the junction holds 8 bases not matched to any gene. CDR1 and CDR2 were assigned from the germline V gene as SNHLY and FYNNEI. Study-level results and caveats: How much clinical and demographic metadata was included differed by source and by participant, and the metadata was provided uncurated.

Sequencing used peripheral blood. The sequence derives from a woman in her thirties or forties who had recovered from COVID-19. The chain joins TRBV2 to TRBJ2-5; the central 9 bases match TRBD2. The DNA sequence is as follows: TGTGCCAGCATTCCAGCGGGAGGAGTTGAGACCCAGTACTTC. Translation gives CASIPAGGVETQYF.